One sample yielded the 5 T cell receptor beta chains listed below, sequenced in a study of blood T cells in healthy people across ages. Primed by a sample-barcoded 5' primer and a J-beta primer mix, a second PCR proceeded for 7 to 11 cycles. TCRdb analysed the 5' RACE reads with MiXCR anew, one entry per CDR3 protein. The repertoire holds hundreds of thousands of distinct CDR3 sequences, with about 28% as singletons. The data were also submitted as part of a second study, on T cells of mothers and their children.

The sequenced sample was blood. Source of these receptors: a boy aged 2 to 10 in good health.

This clonotype was picked up a small number of times. The chain joins TRBV11-2 to TRBJ2-5; TRBD1 matches 12 bases. Germline trimming cut 1 base from V and 4 bases from J; bases unmatched to any gene: 7. The CDR3 loop spans 17 amino acids. Germline V gene data show CDR1 as SGHAT and CDR2 as FQNNGV. Here the CDR3 reads CASSLGSGQGAGETQYF. CDR3 nucleotides: TGTGCCAGCAGCTTAGGTTCGGGACAGGGGGCAGGAGAGACCCAGTACTTC.

This clonotype was found a few times. The chain combines TRBV9 with TRBJ2-5; the D gene is possibly TRBD1 (5 bases). The length of the CDR3 is 17 residues. Germline V gives CDR1 SGDLS, CDR2 YYNGEE. V dropped 0 bases and J dropped 5 bases, with 20 bases sitting between them. The CDR3 bases are TGTGCCAGCAGCGTAGAGCCAGGGAAAGGAGTGGCGGAGACCCAGTACTTC. Protein product: CASSVEPGKGVAETQYF.

In this sample, this clonotype turned up a few times. The genes are TRBV29-1 and TRBJ1-4, with D uncertain. Looked up from germline, CDR1 is SQVTM and CDR2 is ANQGSEA. V dropped 5 bases and J dropped 8 bases, with 9 bases sitting between them. The length of the CDR3 is 11 residues. CDR3 sequence reads: CSVWESEKLFF. Here the CDR3 DNA reads TGCAGCGTTTGGGAGAGCGAAAAACTGTTTTTT.

The chain has TRBV12-5 and TRBJ2-6; 11 bases are shared with TRBD2. V lost 6 bases to trimming and J lost 2 bases; unmatched junction nucleotides: 9. The CDR3 has 18 residues. Germline CDR1 reads LGHNT; CDR2 reads FRNRAP. CDR3 coding DNA: TGTGCTAGTGGCGTCGTGGGTAGCGGGAGGGCTGGGGCCAACGTCCTGACTTTC. It codes for CASGVVGSGRAGANVLTF. Looking up the rest from reference TRBV12-5 and TRBJ2-6 gives the full variable domain: DARVTQTPRHKVTEMGQEVTMRCQPILGHNTVFWYRQTMMQGLELLAYFRNRAPLDDSGMPKDRFSAEMPDATLATLKIQPSEPRDSAVYFCASGVVGSGRAGANVLTFGAGSRLTVL.

This clonotype was detected only a few times. The chain joins TRBV7-2 to TRBJ2-7; 8 bases agree with TRBD1. The germline gives CDR1 SGHTA, CDR2 FQGNSA. The CDR3 extends over 14 amino acids. Losses at the gene ends were 0 bases for V and 4 bases for J; bases not matched to a gene: 2. CDR3 residues: CASSLANRGYEQYF. In nucleotides, the CDR3 is TGTGCCAGCAGCTTAGCCAACAGGGGGTACGAGCAGTACTTC. The whole variable domain, remainder taken from reference TRBV7-2 and TRBJ2-7, is GAGVSQSPSNKVTEKGKDVELRCDPISGHTALYWYRQSLGQGLEFLIYFQGNSAPDKSGLPSDRFSAERTGGSVSTLTIQRTQQEDSAVYLCASSLANRGYEQYFGPGTRLTVT.